These T cell receptor beta chains were read from a single sample in a study of blood T cell repertoires in COVID-19. Assay: immunoSEQ multiplex PCR; the TCRdb copy retains only in-frame clones and omits some. Of more than 250,000 clones listed, 92% were seen once; the top ten hold less than 20%. Sample: PBMCs or T cells enriched from blood (not recorded which). The receptors here all came from a woman under 40 who had recovered from COVID-19. CDR3s include the opening cysteine and the closing phenylalanine or tryptophan. Each record gives: J gene, V gene, clone size, CDR3 protein. Only part of the rows carry a size: once, few, many, or a class if the clone is expanded.

TRBJ2-7	TRBV18	once	CASSPGTRAEQYF
TRBJ2-2	TRBV24-1	once	CATSDPIDRDGELFF
TRBJ2-1	TRBV29-1	NA	CSVLAGAYNEQFF
TRBJ1-2	TRBV12-3/TRBV12-4	NA	CASSVQGSYGYTF
TRBJ2-1	TRBV9	NA	CASSASLGASGGGYEQFF
TRBJ2-3	TRBV7-9	NA	CASSFRDRVGDTQYF
TRBJ1-6	TRBV5-6	NA	CASSWAQGNSPLHF
TRBJ2-7	TRBV15	few	CATSRDGTGNYEQYF
TRBJ2-5	TRBV29-1	NA	CSTGRLPQYF
TRBJ2-1	TRBV7-8	NA	CASSLARFLREKDNEQFF
TRBJ2-7	TRBV9	NA	CASSAAYEQYF
TRBJ2-1	TRBV4-2	NA	CASTWGGREGQYEQFF
TRBJ2-7	TRBV30	once	CAWTGGKEQYF
TRBJ2-1	TRBV7-3	NA	CASSLIGLAGVDEQFF
TRBJ1-2	TRBV7-9	NA	CASSFPGGFFSGYTF
TRBJ2-3	TRBV28	NA	CASATTDTQYF
TRBJ1-2	TRBV28	NA	CASSLSGSLNYGYTF
TRBJ1-1	TRBV12-1	NA	CASSSRRGGDTEAFF
TRBJ1-6	TRBV9	NA	CASSASFNSPLHF
TRBJ2-3	TRBV5-4	NA	CASSLTSGSRDTQYF
TRBJ2-3	TRBV7-9	NA	CASSSDSGGAGRDTQYF
TRBJ2-3	TRBV9	once	CASSVLAGGARADTQYF
TRBJ1-6	TRBV9	NA	CASSVASGTPLHF
TRBJ1-1	TRBV18	NA	CASSPGTGGRHTEAFF
TRBJ2-5	TRBV6-5	NA	CASSPGVGETQYF
TRBJ2-3	TRBV7-9	NA	CASRRGTTDTQYF
TRBJ1-3	TRBV5-4	NA	CASSLDGRAGNTIYF
TRBJ1-2	TRBV7-9	NA	CASSLSTVNYGYTF
TRBJ2-1	TRBV28	NA	CASSFYNRDSYNEQFF
TRBJ2-2	TRBV15	NA	CATSRFQGSGELFF
TRBJ1-1	TRBV18	NA	CASSPISVRGTEAFF
TRBJ1-4	TRBV15	NA	CATSRDQPGQGDEKLFF
TRBJ1-4	TRBV6-5	NA	CASSPLNEKLFF
TRBJ2-4	TRBV5-1	NA	CASSQPGSGVNIQYF
TRBJ2-7	TRBV6-2/TRBV6-3	NA	CASSFPGGWDEQYF
TRBJ2-5	TRBV9	NA	CASSYGGRQETQYF